What follows are 13 T cell receptor beta chains derived from one specimen sequenced in a study of blood T cell repertoires in COVID-19. Clones were sequenced by immunoSEQ multiplex PCR, and TCRdb holds only the in-frame ones, with some missing. The profile shows around 120,000 clones, about nine tenths of them singletons. Sequenced: peripheral blood. These TCRs come from a human donor with active COVID-19. The donor label of this sample is uncertain.

The V call is TRBV11-2, the J call TRBJ2-3; 12 nucleotides align to TRBD1. There are 17 residues in the CDR3. Germline V gene data show CDR1 as SGHAT and CDR2 as FQNNGV. The junction had 9 bases not matched to a gene; V was cut back by 6 bases and J by 2 bases. The CDR3: CASSSGTGGEHTDTQYF. The CDR3 DNA is TGTGCCAGCAGTTCCGGGACAGGGGGCGAGCACACAGATACGCAGTATTTT.

In its sample, this clone was seen once. This chain joins TRBV11-3 and TRBJ2-1, with D perhaps TRBD2 (5 bases). Germline V gene sequence: CDR1 SGHNT, CDR2 YENEEA. V lost 1 base, J lost 7 bases, and 14 bases lay in between. The CDR3 runs to 15 residues. The DNA of the CDR3 is TGTGCCAGCAGCTTAGGTTCCAGCGGAGTAAATGAGCAGTTCTTC. Its translation is CASSLGSSGVNEQFF.

This clone was observed a single time. This chain joins TRBV7-2 and TRBJ1-1, with a possible D match to TRBD1 (5 bases). The CDR3 is 15 amino acids. CDR1 SGHTA and CDR2 FQGNSA come from the germline V gene. V was clipped by 4 bases and J by 1 base, with 13 bases between them. The CDR3 DNA sequence: TGTGCCAGCAGCTCCCAGGGATTGGCGAACACTGAAGCTTTCTTT. Protein product: CASSSQGLANTEAFF.

A few counts support this clone. V and J are TRBV6-2 or TRBV6-3 and TRBJ1-5; 8 nucleotides align to TRBD1. V trimming: 5 bases; J trimming: 4 bases; junction bases outside the gene matches: 1. The CDR3 has 13 residues. Germline lookup yields CDR1 MNHEY and CDR2 SVGEGT. The CDR3 nucleotides are TGTGCCAGCAGTCAGGGGGCGAATCAGCCCCAGCATTTT. Protein: CASSQGANQPQHF.

There are a few counts of this clone. This chain connects TRBV28 to TRBJ1-5, with D uncertain. CDR1 and CDR2 from the germline V gene are MDHEN and SYDVKM. This CDR3 is 16 amino acids long. V lost 3 bases to trimming and J lost 2 bases, with 14 bases between them. The CDR3 is CASSLVRSSGNQPQHF. The CDR3 DNA is TGTGCCAGCAGTTTGGTGCGGAGTTCGGGCAATCAGCCCCAGCATTTT.

This chain uses TRBV9 with TRBJ2-2; 13 positions match TRBD2. The ends lost 3 bases at V and 0 bases at J; junction bases unmatched: 8. The CDR3 is 19 residues long. Germline CDR1 and CDR2: SGDLS and YYNGEE. Here the CDR3 DNA reads TGTGCCAGCAGCGGCTTACTAGCGGGGGGGACAACGAACACCGGGGAGCTGTTTTTT. This encodes CASSGLLAGGTTNTGELFF.

V and J are TRBV7-8 and TRBJ2-3; D call uncertain. From germline, CDR1 is SGHVS and CDR2 FQNEAQ. The CDR3 is 16 residues long. V was pared by 5 bases and J by 0 bases, with 15 bases between. CDR3 loop: CASSPHMGLSTDTQYF. The CDR3 DNA reads TGTGCCAGCAGCCCGCATATGGGCCTTAGCACAGATACGCAGTATTTT.

The rearrangement joins TRBV7-2 to TRBJ1-2; a possible D gene is TRBD1 (5 bases). CDR1 is SGHTA and CDR2 is FQGNSA in the germline V gene. The CDR3 is made up of 16 amino acids. The germline V and J ends were trimmed by 5 bases and 3 bases, with 19 bases remaining between them. As DNA, the CDR3 is TGTGCCAGCAGCGGTAAACGGGGGAGAACGGACTATGGCTACACCTTC. Protein product: CASSGKRGRTDYGYTF.

The chain employs TRBV9 and TRBJ2-5; a weak D match, TRBD2 (5 bases). The CDR3 has 14 residues. V was shortened by 0 bases and J by 5 bases, with 11 bases between the two germline ends. Germline CDR1 reads SGDLS; CDR2 reads YYNGEE. This CDR3 is CASSVALRGETQYF. Here the CDR3 DNA reads TGTGCCAGCAGCGTAGCCCTTCGCGGGGAGACCCAGTACTTC. The full variable domain, in which reference TRBV9 and TRBJ2-5 provide the parts outside the CDR3, is DSGVTQTPKHLITATGQRVTLRCSPRSGDLSVYWYQQSLDQGLQFLIQYYNGEERAKGNILERFSAQQFPDLHSELNLSSLELGDSALYFCASSVALRGETQYFGPGTRLLVL.

The DNA for the CDR3 is TGTGCCAGCAGCACCGGACAGCGGAGCTCCTATAATTCACCCCTCCACTTT. Its translation: CASSTGQRSSYNSPLHF. The chain has TRBV27 and TRBJ1-6; D may be TRBD1 (6 bases). This CDR3 contains 17 residues. CDR1 MNHEY and CDR2 SMNVEV come from the germline V gene (reference sequence). V lost 6 bases, J lost 0 bases, and 15 bases lay in between.

The chain recombines TRBV9 with TRBJ1-3; TRBD1 is a possible D gene (6 bases). Germline assignment: CDR1 SGDLS and CDR2 YYNGEE. The CDR3 is 19 residues long. V was cut by 0 bases and J by 0 bases, with 19 bases left in between. CDR3 amino acids: CASSVDEWNTGSSGNTIYF. Here the CDR3 DNA reads TGTGCCAGCAGCGTAGACGAATGGAATACAGGGAGCTCTGGAAACACCATATATTTT. Using reference TRBV9 and TRBJ1-3 for the parts outside the CDR3, the full variable domain is DSGVTQTPKHLITATGQRVTLRCSPRSGDLSVYWYQQSLDQGLQFLIQYYNGEERAKGNILERFSAQQFPDLHSELNLSSLELGDSALYFCASSVDEWNTGSSGNTIYFGEGSWLTVV.

On this clone: Its ends do not fully match the called genes, so a read error is possible. The chain couples TRBV5-6 to TRBJ1-2; no reliable D call. The V gene's germline CDR1 is SGHDT and CDR2 YYEEEE. This CDR3 contains 14 residues. In DNA, the CDR3 is TGTGCCAGCAACTTGGTAGAGAGGGCGAGAGGCTACACCTTC. Protein sequence: CASNLVERARGYTF.

The chain couples TRBV6-2 or TRBV6-3 to TRBJ2-3; TRBD2 agrees at 9 bases. This CDR3 contains 15 residues. Germline CDR1 reads MNHEY; CDR2 reads SVGEGT. Losses at the gene ends were 4 bases for V and 2 bases for J; bases not matched to a gene: 4. CDR3 sequence: CASSFSGGYTDTQYF. The CDR3 DNA is TGTGCCAGCAGTTTTAGCGGGGGATACACAGATACGCAGTATTTT.